This T cell receptor (beta chain) was obtained from a study of CD8 T cells in ankylosing spondylitis. As regards this clonotype: Its antigen is currently unknown.

Making the TCR beta libraries involved quantitative 5'-RACE with molecular barcodes. TCRdb recomputed calls from the 5' RACE reads with MiXCR, one row per CDR3 protein. Of approximately 140,000 distinct CDR3 sequences in the sample, roughly a sixth are singletons; the top ten hold roughly a third. Overall study results and limits: Earlier literature documents some of the motif variants in reactive arthritis synovial fluid and blood. The clones that were linked to disease were reported to be significantly enriched in matched synovial fluid samples from ankylosing spondylitis patients. Disease-linked clones proved CD8+ and comparatively uncommon in peripheral blood. Within ankylosing spondylitis blood, a TCR beta motif made up of eight highly homologous variants appeared to be characteristic.

The ends were cut back, 5 bases at V and 7 bases at J, with 16 bases in the middle. The CDR3 length is 13 residues. CDR1 SGHRS and CDR2 YFSETQ come from the germline V gene. The sequenced sample was blood, either unsorted or a sorted T cell fraction (not recorded which). This clonotype was obtained from a male donor with ankylosing spondylitis. This chain connects TRBV5-1 to TRBJ2-7; the D gene is possibly TRBD2 (5 bases). DNA for the CDR3: TGCGCCAGCAGTTTCGACCCGGGGTATGAGCAGTACTTC. It translates to CASSFDPGYEQYF.